The rows below give T cell receptor beta chains drawn from one sample of a study of T cell changes during pregnancy in multiple sclerosis. TCRdb's copy holds only in-frame clones and misses some; the assay was immunoSEQ multiplex PCR. The table lists 40,000 to 60,000 clones, roughly nine tenths of them singletons. This specimen consisted of peripheral blood, obtained in the first trimester of pregnancy. Receptor source: a female donor in good health, enrolled as a control in a pregnancy study. Both conserved end residues are part of each CDR3. Each record gives: D gene, V gene, clone size, J gene, CDR3 DNA, CDR3 protein. A D gene is named only where the DNA matches it firmly. Clone sizes are given selectively: once, few, many, or a class where the clone is expanded.

D: NA; V: TRBV2; size: NA; J: TRBJ2-1; DNA: TGTGCCAGCAAAAGACAGAATGGTTTATGGGGGCAGTTCTTC; CDR3: CASKRQNGLWGQFF
D: TRBD2; V: TRBV7-2; size: NA; J: TRBJ2-7; DNA: TGTGCCAGCAGCCGCGGCGGGCTGGGGGAGGGGCAGTACTTC; CDR3: CASSRGGLGEGQYF
D: TRBD1; V: TRBV19; size: NA; J: TRBJ2-2; DNA: TGTGCCAGTAGTATCCCCGGGACAGGGCAAACCGGGGAGCTGTTTTTT; CDR3: CASSIPGTGQTGELFF
D: NA; V: TRBV19; size: NA; J: TRBJ1-5; DNA: TGTGCCAGTAGTGAGGCGGGTTTCAATCAGCCCCAGCATTTT; CDR3: CASSEAGFNQPQHF
D: TRBD1; V: TRBV10-1; size: NA; J: TRBJ1-3; DNA: TGCGCCAGCATAACAGGGGTCGGAAACACCATATATTTT; CDR3: CASITGVGNTIYF
D: NA; V: TRBV5-6; size: NA; J: TRBJ1-4; DNA: TGTGCCAGCAGCTTGGTAGCGACTAATGAAAAACTGTTTTTT; CDR3: CASSLVATNEKLFF
D: TRBD2; V: TRBV7-7; size: NA; J: TRBJ2-1; DNA: TGTGCTAGCAGCTTAGTTTCGGGACTAGCGGTACCCAATGAGCAGTTCTTC; CDR3: CASSLVSGLAVPNEQFF
D: NA; V: TRBV5-1; size: NA; J: TRBJ1-2; DNA: TGCGCCAGCAGCTTGGCCCGGCAGGGAGGATATGGCTACACCTTC; CDR3: CASSLARQGGYGYTF
D: TRBD2; V: TRBV7-9; size: NA; J: TRBJ2-3; DNA: TGTGCCAGCAGCGGGGTAGGGACTAGCTCCACAGATACGCAGTATTTT; CDR3: CASSGVGTSSTDTQYF
D: NA; V: TRBV10-3; size: NA; J: TRBJ2-5; DNA: TGTGCCATCAGTGAGTTTAGCGAACGGGAAGAGACCCAGTACTTC; CDR3: CAISEFSEREETQYF
D: TRBD1; V: TRBV18; size: NA; J: TRBJ1-1; DNA: TGTGCCAGCTCACAGGGGGCTGCGAACACTGAAGCTTTCTTT; CDR3: CASSQGAANTEAFF
D: NA; V: TRBV5-1; size: NA; J: TRBJ2-7; DNA: TGCGCCAGCTTGAGGGAGAAGACCTACGAGCAGTACTTC; CDR3: CASLREKTYEQYF
D: NA; V: TRBV7-2; size: NA; J: TRBJ1-3; DNA: TGTGCCAGCAGCCGCGCGGGGGCCGGAAACACCATATATTTT; CDR3: CASSRAGAGNTIYF
D: NA; V: TRBV21-1; size: NA; J: TRBJ1-3; DNA: TGTGCCAGTCCCAGACAGGGGTGGGGAAACACCATATATTTT; CDR3: CASPRQGWGNTIYF
D: TRBD2; V: TRBV6-5; size: NA; J: TRBJ2-3; DNA: TGTGCCAGCGGGAAGGGCGGGGGGGCCCCAGATACGCAGTATTTT; CDR3: CASGKGGGAPDTQYF
D: NA; V: TRBV18; size: NA; J: TRBJ2-7; DNA: TGTGCCAGCTCACCCAGTTCCCAGGGGAGCTCCTACGAGCAGTACTTC; CDR3: CASSPSSQGSSYEQYF
D: NA; V: TRBV27; size: NA; J: TRBJ1-3; DNA: TGTGCCGGACACAGGCGCCTCTCTGGAAACACCATATATTTT; CDR3: CAGHRRLSGNTIYF
D: NA; V: TRBV5-1; size: NA; J: TRBJ2-1; DNA: TGCGCCAGCAGCTTGGACGGGGCCCCAGGGGGGAATGAGCAGTTCTTC; CDR3: CASSLDGAPGGNEQFF
D: NA; V: TRBV18; size: NA; J: TRBJ2-7; DNA: TGTGCCAGCTCACCACCGGGGGGAGGACGGTACGAGCAGTACTTC; CDR3: CASSPPGGGRYEQYF
D: TRBD1; V: TRBV7-9; size: NA; J: TRBJ1-2; DNA: TGTGCCAGCAGCGTTTGGGACAGGGGGGATGGCTACACCTTC; CDR3: CASSVWDRGDGYTF
D: TRBD1; V: TRBV30; size: once; J: TRBJ2-7; DNA: TGTGCCTGGAGTGTACTCCGGGACAGGGTAGCCTACGAGCAGTACTTC; CDR3: CAWSVLRDRVAYEQYF
D: TRBD1; V: TRBV5-5; size: once; J: TRBJ2-5; DNA: TGTGCCAGCAGCTTGGACGGCAGGGGGACAGAGACCCAGTACTTC; CDR3: CASSLDGRGTETQYF
D: TRBD1; V: TRBV2; size: NA; J: TRBJ2-7; DNA: TGTGCCAGCGGGGACAGTTTTAGCTACGAGCAGTACTTC; CDR3: CASGDSFSYEQYF
D: NA; V: TRBV6-5; size: NA; J: TRBJ1-5; DNA: TGTGCCAGCACCCTAGGGGAACGGAATCAGCCCCAGCATTTT; CDR3: CASTLGERNQPQHF
D: TRBD2; V: TRBV5-1; size: NA; J: TRBJ2-3; DNA: TGCGCCAGCCGGCCGGGAGGGCCGGGCACAGATACGCAGTATTTT; CDR3: CASRPGGPGTDTQYF
D: TRBD1; V: TRBV7-9; size: NA; J: TRBJ2-7; DNA: TGTGCCAGCAGCTCTCCGAGGGACAGGGGGTCGGCCTACGAGCAGTACTTC; CDR3: CASSSPRDRGSAYEQYF
D: TRBD1; V: TRBV4-1; size: NA; J: TRBJ1-5; DNA: TGCGCCAGCAGCCCGGCTGAGGGGGCGAGCAATCAGCCCCAGCATTTT; CDR3: CASSPAEGASNQPQHF
D: NA; V: TRBV27; size: NA; J: TRBJ2-3; DNA: TGTGCCAGCAGTTCCCCCCGGGTGAGCACAGATACGCAGTATTTT; CDR3: CASSSPRVSTDTQYF
D: TRBD1; V: TRBV2; size: NA; J: TRBJ1-1; DNA: TGTGTCGACAGGGTAGGCAACACTGAAGCTTTCTTT; CDR3: CVDRVGNTEAFF
D: NA; V: TRBV21-1; size: NA; J: TRBJ1-1; DNA: TGTGCCAGCAGCAAACAGGACAGGGGTTGGAACACTGAAGCTTTCTTT; CDR3: CASSKQDRGWNTEAFF
D: NA; V: TRBV6-1; size: NA; J: TRBJ1-2; DNA: TGTGCCAGCCAAATAGGACAAGCATATGGCTACACCTTC; CDR3: CASQIGQAYGYTF
D: NA; V: TRBV27; size: NA; J: TRBJ2-5; DNA: TGTGCCAGCAGGTTCGAAGAGACCCAGTACTTC; CDR3: CASRFEETQYF
D: NA; V: TRBV4-1; size: NA; J: TRBJ2-7; DNA: TGCGCCAGCAGCCAAAATCAGGGGATGGAAACCTACGAGCAGTACTTC; CDR3: CASSQNQGMETYEQYF
D: TRBD2; V: TRBV11-2; size: NA; J: TRBJ2-7; DNA: TGTGCCAGCAGCTTAGTAATAGCGGGAGGGCTCGAGCAGTACTTC; CDR3: CASSLVIAGGLEQYF
D: TRBD1; V: TRBV30; size: NA; J: TRBJ2-1; DNA: TGTGCCGGAGGACAGGGCCAATACAATGAGCAGTTCTTC; CDR3: CAGGQGQYNEQFF
D: TRBD2; V: TRBV5-5; size: once; J: TRBJ2-3; DNA: TGTGCCAGCAGCTTGGCGGCCGGGACTAGCGGGATAAATACGCAGTATTTT; CDR3: CASSLAAGTSGINTQYF
D: NA; V: TRBV9; size: NA; J: TRBJ2-4; DNA: TGTGCCAGCACTATTATACTAGCCAAAAACATTCAGTACTTC; CDR3: CASTIILAKNIQYF
D: NA; V: TRBV21-1; size: NA; J: TRBJ1-2; DNA: TGTGCCAGTTGGGTCTGGGGCATCGAGAACGGCTACACCTTC; CDR3: CASWVWGIENGYTF
D: NA; V: TRBV29-1; size: NA; J: TRBJ2-5; DNA: TGCAGCGTTGACCCGGGGGAAGAGACCCAGTACTTC; CDR3: CSVDPGEETQYF
D: TRBD2; V: TRBV2; size: once; J: TRBJ2-3; DNA: TGTGCCAGCAGCCTGGGACTAGCTAGCACAGATACGCAGTATTTT; CDR3: CASSLGLASTDTQYF
D: NA; V: TRBV7-9; size: NA; J: TRBJ1-4; DNA: TGTGCCAGCAGCCCCGGCAGGGCTAATGAAAAACTGTTTTTT; CDR3: CASSPGRANEKLFF
D: TRBD1; V: TRBV15; size: few; J: TRBJ1-5; DNA: TGTGCCACCAGCAGGGGGGACAGCACCCTGAATCAGCCCCAGCATTTT; CDR3: CATSRGDSTLNQPQHF
D: TRBD2; V: TRBV27; size: NA; J: TRBJ2-5; DNA: TGTGCCAGCAGCCCAAGGGAGCGGGGACTCCAAGAGACCCAGTACTTC; CDR3: CASSPRERGLQETQYF
D: TRBD2; V: TRBV9; size: once; J: TRBJ2-2; DNA: TGTGCCAGCAGCGGACCCAGCGGGACTAACACCGGGGAGCTGTTTTTT; CDR3: CASSGPSGTNTGELFF
D: TRBD2; V: TRBV4-3; size: NA; J: TRBJ2-1; DNA: TGCGCCAGCAGCCAAGATCTAGCGGGAGATTACAATGAGCAGTTCTTC; CDR3: CASSQDLAGDYNEQFF
D: TRBD2; V: TRBV29-1; size: NA; J: TRBJ2-1; DNA: TGCAGCGTGTCGCCTAGCGGGAGTGATGAGCAGTTCTTC; CDR3: CSVSPSGSDEQFF
D: NA; V: TRBV19; size: NA; J: TRBJ1-5; DNA: TGTGCCAGTAAAGACGACAGGACAAATCAGCCCCAGCATTTT; CDR3: CASKDDRTNQPQHF
D: NA; V: TRBV29-1; size: few; J: TRBJ1-1; DNA: TGCAGCGTTAACATGGTTAACACTGAAGCTTTCTTT; CDR3: CSVNMVNTEAFF